The clone carrying this T cell receptor (beta chain) was observed a few times. Its antigen remains unidentified. Germline-derived CDR1 and CDR2 are SQVTM and ANQGSEA. This CDR3 has 15 amino acids. With 0 bases clipped from V and 11 bases from J, the junction kept 15 bases outside the gene matches. Both 60 Vbeta primers and 13 Jbeta primers went into the PCR. TCRdb's copy holds only in-frame clones and misses some; the assay was immunoSEQ multiplex PCR. Of under 200,000 clones listed, approximately 70% were seen once; the top ten hold about 2.9%. Donors had nominal health at sampling but likely had unrecorded immune exposures. These data originate in a study of cytomegalovirus exposure and HLA in healthy donors. Study conclusions and caveats: A later examination showed that TCR association rates differed by HLA locus, with DRB1 most and HLA-C fewest. With high specificity and sensitivity, the classifier reportedly diagnosed cytomegalovirus status.

The chain employs TRBV29-1 and TRBJ2-5, with TRBD2 identical over 7 bases. The specimen sequenced was PBMCs. This receptor was obtained from a woman in her thirties or forties in good health and CMV-seropositive. CDR3 sequence: CSVEEEGARDYEQYF. The CDR3, as DNA: TGCAGCGTTGAAGAGGAAGGGGCCAGGGACTATGAGCAGTACTTC.